This entry lists 23 T cell receptor beta chains sequenced from one sample in a study of blood T cell repertoires in COVID-19. TCRdb keeps only in-frame clones here, not all; method: immunoSEQ multiplex PCR. The sample has some 460,000 clones; 70% to 90% are singletons. Sequencing was performed on PBMCs or T cells enriched from blood (not recorded which). These receptors came from a woman aged 18 to 35 with acute COVID-19.

The gene calls are TRBV5-1 and TRBJ2-7; 8 bases agree with TRBD1. Germline CDR1 reads SGHRS; CDR2 reads YFSETQ. The CDR3 sequence is 15 residues long. The ends lost 4 bases at V and 1 base at J; junction bases unmatched: 7. The CDR3 sequence is CASSTLTGVSYEQYF. For the CDR3, the DNA is TGCGCCAGCAGCACCCTGACAGGGGTTTCCTACGAGCAGTACTTC.

This sequence joins TRBV27 and TRBJ1-1, with TRBD1 identical over 9 bases. Trimming took 6 bases from V and 7 from J; bases not matched to a gene: 6. Germline CDR1 and CDR2: MNHEY and SMNVEV (reference sequence). The CDR3 extends over 13 amino acids. CDR3 region: CASRPGQGDEAFF. CDR3 coding DNA: TGTGCCAGCAGACCGGGACAGGGAGATGAAGCTTTCTTT.

The rearrangement joins TRBV5-6 to TRBJ2-2, with D perhaps TRBD1 (6 bases). Germline V CDR1 and CDR2: SGHDT, YYEEEE. The CDR3 consists of 15 residues. Trimming cost V 4 bases and J 6 bases, with 16 bases left between them. CDR3 sequence: CASSRLGGNAGELFF. The DNA for the CDR3 is TGTGCCAGCAGCCGATTAGGGGGAAACGCCGGGGAGCTGTTTTTT.

The chain couples TRBV19 to TRBJ2-7; D may be TRBD1 (5 bases). V lost 1 base, J lost 6 bases, and 16 bases lay in between. The CDR3 extends over 15 amino acids. Germline CDR1 is LNHDA and CDR2 is SQIVND (reference sequence). The CDR3 coding sequence is TGTGCCAGTAGTATAGTTCTCAAGGCAGGGCTCGAGCAGTACTTC. It specifies CASSIVLKAGLEQYF.

The rearrangement uses TRBV9 and TRBJ2-7; D unclear. Trimming left V 0 bases short and J 2 bases short, with 12 bases between. CDR3 length equals 15 residues. CDR1 SGDLS and CDR2 YYNGEE come from the germline V gene. CDR3 region: CASSVDDFRAYEQYF. The CDR3 nucleotides read TGTGCCAGCAGCGTAGACGACTTCCGGGCCTACGAGCAGTACTTC.

V and J are TRBV11-3 and TRBJ1-1; tentatively, D is TRBD1 (6 bases). Germline lookup yields CDR1 SGHNT and CDR2 YENEEA. Trimming left V 1 base short and J 12 bases short, with 15 bases between. CDR3 length: 13 residues. CDR3 sequence reads: CASSLGMGHITFF. The CDR3 DNA follows: TGTGCCAGCAGCTTAGGGATGGGACATATAACTTTCTTT.

V usage is TRBV10-2 and J usage is TRBJ2-1; TRBD2 matches at 15 bases. The CDR3 loop spans 19 amino acids. The V and J ends lost 5 bases and 3 bases, in that order; junction bases with no gene match: 11. The V gene's germline CDR1 is WSHSY and CDR2 SAAADI. CDR3 bases: TGCGCCAGCAGTCCGGAGCGGACTAGCGGGAGGGCTATCTACAATGAGCAGTTCTTC. It yields the protein CASSPERTSGRAIYNEQFF.

This sequence joins TRBV5-4 and TRBJ2-3; no definite D call. Trimming left V 0 bases short and J 0 bases short, with 14 bases between. The V gene's germline CDR1 is SGHNT and CDR2 YYREEE (reference sequence). CDR3 size: 17 residues. The chain's CDR3 is CASSLDVAAASTDTQYF. The CDR3 DNA follows: TGTGCCAGCAGCTTGGACGTGGCGGCGGCTAGCACAGATACGCAGTATTTT.

The chain recombines TRBV4-3 with TRBJ1-1, with a possible D match to TRBD1 (5 bases). This CDR3 is 14 amino acids long. Germline V gives CDR1 LGHNA, CDR2 YSLEER. Trimming left V 4 bases short and J 4 bases short, with 13 bases between. CDR3 bases: TGCGCCAGCAGCCTGGGGGTCGGGAGCACTGAAGCTTTCTTT. This translates into CASSLGVGSTEAFF.

J is TRBJ1-5 and V is TRBV3-1 (or the pseudogene TRBV3-2); maybe TRBD1 (5 bases). The V and J ends lost 4 bases and 7 bases respectively, with 11 bases between them. Germline CDR1 is LGHDT and CDR2 is YNNKEL (reference sequence). CDR3 size: 13 residues. The CDR3 protein is CASSRRGGQPQHF. The DNA of the CDR3 is TGTGCCAGCAGCCGCCGGGGGGGGCAGCCCCAGCATTTT.

This sequence joins TRBV10-1 and TRBJ2-7; maybe TRBD1 (5 bases). Trimming took 1 base from V and 4 from J, leaving 14 bases between them. Germline assignment: CDR1 WNHNN and CDR2 SYGVQD (reference sequence). The CDR3 is made up of 15 amino acids. The DNA of the CDR3 is TGCGCCAGCAGTGAGTTTTTGGGGCAAGCATACGAGCAGTACTTC. Translated, it gives CASSEFLGQAYEQYF.

The chain recombines TRBV7-2 with TRBJ2-5; D may be TRBD2 (5 bases). The germline V gene has CDR1 SGHTA and CDR2 FQGNSA. The CDR3 is made up of 15 amino acids. Deletions cut 0 bases from V and 5 bases from J, with 13 bases between. The CDR3 sequence: CASSLAEARRETQYF. CDR3 sequence (DNA): TGTGCCAGCAGCTTAGCGGAAGCGAGGAGGGAGACCCAGTACTTC.

The chain couples TRBV12-3 or TRBV12-4 to TRBJ1-3; D is unresolved. Trimming removed 10 bases at V and 2 bases at J, with 12 bases between. This CDR3 has 13 amino acids. The chain's CDR3 is CATHRGPGNTIYF. CDR3 sequence (DNA): TGTGCCACCCACCGGGGTCCTGGAAACACCATATATTTT.

The rearrangement uses TRBV9 and TRBJ1-2; 7 nucleotides match TRBD1. This CDR3 has 14 residues. V lost 5 bases to trimming and J lost 4 bases; unmatched junction nucleotides: 8. The germline CDR1 and CDR2 sequences are SGDLS and YYNGEE. The CDR3 nucleotides read TGTGCCAGCAGTACAGGGGCCGTATTCTATGGCTACACCTTC. Translating gives CASSTGAVFYGYTF. Based on the CDR3 plus reference TRBV9 and TRBJ1-2, the full variable domain is DSGVTQTPKHLITATGQRVTLRCSPRSGDLSVYWYQQSLDQGLQFLIQYYNGEERAKGNILERFSAQQFPDLHSELNLSSLELGDSALYFCASSTGAVFYGYTFGSGTRLTVV.

The chain couples TRBV9 to TRBJ1-1, with D uncertain. Germline V CDR1 and CDR2: SGDLS, YYNGEE. This CDR3 region has 13 residues. V was clipped by 1 base and J by 0 bases, with 4 bases between them. As DNA, the CDR3 is TGTGCCAGCAGCGTATTCTTGAACACTGAAGCTTTCTTT. Residues: CASSVFLNTEAFF.

J is TRBJ2-3 and V is TRBV24-1; D is uncertain. Per germline, CDR1 KGHDR and CDR2 SFDVKD. Between the trimmed V and J ends, which lost 3 bases and 0 bases, there was a span of 12 bases. The CDR3 extends over 16 amino acids. CDR3: CATSDRGGPSTDTQYF. The DNA for the CDR3 is TGTGCCACCAGTGATCGCGGCGGCCCTAGCACAGATACGCAGTATTTT.

This sequence joins TRBV7-9 and TRBJ1-6; 7 bases are a match to TRBD1. From germline, CDR1 is SEHNR and CDR2 FQNEAQ (reference sequence). V shed 5 bases, J shed 9 bases, and the junction held 10 bases outside the gene matches. This CDR3 has 15 residues. The CDR3 nucleotides read TGTGCCAGCAGCCCGACTGAGGGGGCTAGTTCACCCCTCCACTTT. Translating it yields CASSPTEGASSPLHF.

The J gene is TRBJ2-1, the V gene TRBV18; 9 bases are shared with TRBD1. Losses at the gene ends were 6 bases for V and 8 bases for J; bases not matched to a gene: 5. The CDR3 contains 13 residues. The germline CDR1 and CDR2 sequences are KGHSH and LQKENI. CDR3 nucleotide sequence: TGTGCCAGCTCGCGACAGGGGGACCATGAGCAGTTCTTC. This gives the protein CASSRQGDHEQFF.

The chain recombines TRBV12-3 or TRBV12-4 with TRBJ1-1, with 7 bases identical to TRBD1. The CDR3 consists of 13 residues. V lost 5 bases, J lost 8 bases, and 8 bases stayed unmatched. This CDR3 is CASSPRLDREAFF. Here the CDR3 DNA reads TGTGCCAGCAGTCCCCGGCTGGACAGGGAAGCTTTCTTT.

This clone was counted a few times. This chain joins TRBV28 and TRBJ1-5; D is undetermined. CDR3 length: 14 amino acids. The germline V gene has CDR1 MDHEN and CDR2 SYDVKM. V was pared by 3 bases and J by 0 bases, with 6 bases between. The CDR3 DNA sequence: TGTGCCAGCAGTTTTGTCAGTAGCAATCAGCCCCAGCATTTT. Its protein is CASSFVSSNQPQHF.

The chain couples TRBV12-3 or TRBV12-4 to TRBJ1-2; D gene uncertain. V was clipped by 2 bases and J by 6 bases, with 7 bases between them. The CDR3 has 12 amino acids. CDR3 protein: CASSLWAHGYTF. DNA of the CDR3: TGTGCCAGCAGTTTATGGGCGCATGGCTACACCTTC.

As to this clone: Relative to the germline gene, one junction end is altered; a read error may explain this. This chain uses TRBV6-1 with TRBJ2-1; the match to TRBD2 covers 12 bases. The V gene's germline CDR1 is MNHNS and CDR2 SASEGT. The length of the CDR3 is 14 residues. The CDR3 loop is CASGETSGGVRQFF. CDR3 coding DNA: TGTGCCAGCGGTGAGACTAGCGGGGGTGTGCGACAGTTCTTC.

The chain is built from TRBV21-1 and TRBJ2-3; TRBD2, the D gene given by the table, was not confirmed from the DNA. TRBV21-1 has pseudogene status. The CDR3 consists of 16 residues. Written as DNA, the CDR3 is TGTGCCAGCAGCAACGTTCTAGCGGGGGGCACAGATACGCAGTATTTT. Protein product: CASSNVLAGGTDTQYF.